The rows below give T cell receptor beta chains drawn from one sample of a study of T cells and Merkel cell carcinoma outcomes. TCRdb's copy holds only in-frame clones and misses some; the assay was immunoSEQ multiplex PCR. Of 6,700 or so clones in the sample, around 90% were seen once. Sequencing input: tumor tissue from Merkel cell carcinoma. These receptors were obtained from a human donor with Merkel cell carcinoma. Each CDR3 is given with its conserved first and last residue. A D gene is named only where the DNA matches it firmly. Size tells how often a clone was seen (once, few, many) or the class of an expanded clone, and some rows leave it out.

V gene	clone size	J gene	D gene	CDR3 DNA	CDR3 protein
TRBV5-4	NA	TRBJ2-2	NA	TGTGCCAGCAGCCTTCCCCAGGGCGGAACCGGGGAGCTGTTTTTT	CASSLPQGGTGELFF
TRBV6-9	NA	TRBJ2-7	NA	TGTGCCAGCAGTTACTCGAAGCCTGGATACGAGCAGTACTTC	CASSYSKPGYEQYF
TRBV30	NA	TRBJ2-5	TRBD2	TGTGCCTGGAAAACCCCGGGGGGAGAGACCCAGTACTTC	CAWKTPGGETQYF
TRBV30	NA	TRBJ1-2	NA	TGTGCCTGGAGTGACGGCGGCCTTAGGACCTTC	CAWSDGGLRTF
TRBV9	NA	TRBJ2-5	TRBD2	TGTGCCAGCAGCCCCGGGATAGCGGGGGCTGGTGAGACCCAGTACTTC	CASSPGIAGAGETQYF
TRBV4-2	once	TRBJ1-2	TRBD1	TGTGCCAGCAGCCAAACCGGGACAGGGGGCGACTATGGCTACACCTTC	CASSQTGTGGDYGYTF
TRBV10-1	NA	TRBJ1-1	TRBD1	TGCGCCAGCAGCCTCGATACAGGGGACACTGAAGCTTTCTTT	CASSLDTGDTEAFF
TRBV29-1	NA	TRBJ2-1	TRBD1	TGCAGCGTTGTGAGACAGGGCTACAATGAGCAGTTCTTC	CSVVRQGYNEQFF
TRBV5-4	few	TRBJ2-7	TRBD2	TGTGCCAGCAGCTCATCACTAGCGGGATACTACGAGCAGTACTTC	CASSSSLAGYYEQYF
TRBV7-9	once	TRBJ1-1	TRBD1	TGTGCCAGCAGCTCCCAGGGGGCGAATGTGAACACTGAAGCTTTCTTT	CASSSQGANVNTEAFF
TRBV9	NA	TRBJ1-5	NA	TGTGCCAGCAGCGTAGGGGATGTCAATCAGCCCCAGCATTTT	CASSVGDVNQPQHF
TRBV6-1	NA	TRBJ1-2	NA	TGTGCCACCGATGGGGGACATACCTATGGCTACACCTTC	CATDGGHTYGYTF
TRBV20-1	NA	TRBJ2-3	NA	TGCAGTGCTAGCACAGATACGCAGTATTTT	CSASTDTQYF
TRBV18	NA	TRBJ2-1	TRBD2	TGTGCCAGCTCACCCCAAACGCCGGGACTAGCGATCAATGAGCAGTTCTTC	CASSPQTPGLAINEQFF
TRBV20-1	NA	TRBJ2-5	NA	TGCAGTGTAGGTGAAGAGACCCAGTACTTC	CSVGEETQYF
TRBV6-1	once	TRBJ1-1	NA	TGTGCCAGCAGTAGACAGGAGAACATTGAAGCTTTCTTT	CASSRQENIEAFF